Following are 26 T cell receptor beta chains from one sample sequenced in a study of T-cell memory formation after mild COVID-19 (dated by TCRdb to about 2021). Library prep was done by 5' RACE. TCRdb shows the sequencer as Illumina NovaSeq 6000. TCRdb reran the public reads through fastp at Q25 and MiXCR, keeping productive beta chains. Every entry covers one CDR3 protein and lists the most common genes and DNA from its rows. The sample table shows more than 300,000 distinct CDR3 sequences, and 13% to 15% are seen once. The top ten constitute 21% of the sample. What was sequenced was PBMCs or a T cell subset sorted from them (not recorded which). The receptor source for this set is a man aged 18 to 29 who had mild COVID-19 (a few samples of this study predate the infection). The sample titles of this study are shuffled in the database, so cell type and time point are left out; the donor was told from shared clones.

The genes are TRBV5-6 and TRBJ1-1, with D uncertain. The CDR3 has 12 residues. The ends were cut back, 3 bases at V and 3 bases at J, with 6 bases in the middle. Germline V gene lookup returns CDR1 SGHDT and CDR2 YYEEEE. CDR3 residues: CASSYSYTEAFF. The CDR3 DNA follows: TGTGCCAGCAGCTATTCTTACACTGAAGCTTTCTTT.

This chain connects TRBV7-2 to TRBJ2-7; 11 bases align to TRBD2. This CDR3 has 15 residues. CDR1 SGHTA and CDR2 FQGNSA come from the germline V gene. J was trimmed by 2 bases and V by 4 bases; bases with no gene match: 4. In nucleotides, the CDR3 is TGTGCCAGCAGCTGGACTAGCGGGCAACCCTACGAGCAGTACGTC. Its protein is CASSWTSGQPYEQYV.

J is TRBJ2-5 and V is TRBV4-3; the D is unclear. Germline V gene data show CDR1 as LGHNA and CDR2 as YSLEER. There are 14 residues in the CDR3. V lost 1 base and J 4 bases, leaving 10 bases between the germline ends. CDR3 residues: CASSQGISGETQYF. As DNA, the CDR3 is TGCGCCAGCAGCCAAGGAATCTCGGGAGAGACCCAGTACTTC.

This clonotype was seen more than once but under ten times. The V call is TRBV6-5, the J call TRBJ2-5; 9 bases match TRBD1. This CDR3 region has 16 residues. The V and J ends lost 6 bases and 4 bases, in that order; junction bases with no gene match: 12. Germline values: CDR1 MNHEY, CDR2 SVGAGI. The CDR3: CASRSLSGQGTETQYF. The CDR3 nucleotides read TGTGCCAGCAGATCCCTCTCAGGACAGGGGACAGAGACCCAGTACTTC.

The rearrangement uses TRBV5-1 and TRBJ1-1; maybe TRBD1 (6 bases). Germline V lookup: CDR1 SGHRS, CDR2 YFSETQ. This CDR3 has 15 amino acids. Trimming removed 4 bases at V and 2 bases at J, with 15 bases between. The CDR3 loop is CASSTGGTPNTEAFF. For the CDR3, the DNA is TGCGCCAGCAGCACGGGCGGGACACCCAACACTGAAGCTTTCTTT.

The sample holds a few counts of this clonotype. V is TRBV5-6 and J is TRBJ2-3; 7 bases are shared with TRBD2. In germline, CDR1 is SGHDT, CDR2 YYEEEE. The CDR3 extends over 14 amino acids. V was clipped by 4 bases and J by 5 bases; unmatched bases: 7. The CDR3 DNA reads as TGTGCCAGCAGCCCCGGGGGGACCCAAGATACGCAGTATTTT. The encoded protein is CASSPGGTQDTQYF.

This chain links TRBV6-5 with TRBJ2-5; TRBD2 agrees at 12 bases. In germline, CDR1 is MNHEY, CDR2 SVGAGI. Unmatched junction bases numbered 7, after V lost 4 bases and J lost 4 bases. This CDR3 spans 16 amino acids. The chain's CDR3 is CASSFGTSGLGETQYF. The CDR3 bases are TGTGCCAGCAGTTTCGGGACTAGCGGGCTGGGAGAGACCCAGTACTTC.

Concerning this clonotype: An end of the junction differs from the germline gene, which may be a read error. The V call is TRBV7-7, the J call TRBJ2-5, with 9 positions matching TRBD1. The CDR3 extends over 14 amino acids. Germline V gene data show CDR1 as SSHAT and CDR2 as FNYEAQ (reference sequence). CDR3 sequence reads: CASSSQGAGETQYF. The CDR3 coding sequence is TGTGCTAGCAGCTCACAGGGGGCAGGGGAGACCCAGTACTTC.

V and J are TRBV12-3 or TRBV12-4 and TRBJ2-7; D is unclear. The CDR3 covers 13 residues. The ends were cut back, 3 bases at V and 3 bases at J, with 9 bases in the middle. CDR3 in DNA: TGTGCCAGCAGTTTGAACTCAAACTACGAGCAGTACTTC. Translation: CASSLNSNYEQYF.

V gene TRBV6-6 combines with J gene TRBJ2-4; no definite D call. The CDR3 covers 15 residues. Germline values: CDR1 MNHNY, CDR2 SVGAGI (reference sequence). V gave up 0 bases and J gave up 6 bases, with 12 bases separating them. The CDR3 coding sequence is TGTGCCAGCAGTTACTCGCTCGCACCGGTAAACATTCAGTACTTC. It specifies CASSYSLAPVNIQYF.

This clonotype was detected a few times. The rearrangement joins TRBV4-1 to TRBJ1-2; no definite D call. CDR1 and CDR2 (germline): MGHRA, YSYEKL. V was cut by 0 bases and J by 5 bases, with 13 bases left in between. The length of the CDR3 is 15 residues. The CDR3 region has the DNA TGCGCCAGCAGCCAAGATCCAGGAGATTTTTATGGCTACACCTTC. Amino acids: CASSQDPGDFYGYTF.

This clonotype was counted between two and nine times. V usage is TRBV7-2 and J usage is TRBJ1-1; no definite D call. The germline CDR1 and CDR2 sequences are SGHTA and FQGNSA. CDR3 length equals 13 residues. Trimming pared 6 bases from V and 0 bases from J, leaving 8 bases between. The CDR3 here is CASRNPMNTEAFF. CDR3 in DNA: TGTGCCAGCAGGAATCCCATGAACACTGAAGCTTTCTTT.

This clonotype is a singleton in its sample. The DNA of the CDR3 is TGCGCCAGCAGCTTCCAGGGAACTAACTATGGCTACACCTTC. It is translated as CASSFQGTNYGYTF. The chain carries TRBV5-1 and TRBJ1-2; possible D gene TRBD1, 5 bases. Trimming stripped 2 bases from V and 0 bases from J, with 8 bases between. The germline V gene has CDR1 SGHRS and CDR2 YFSETQ. This CDR3 is 14 amino acids long.

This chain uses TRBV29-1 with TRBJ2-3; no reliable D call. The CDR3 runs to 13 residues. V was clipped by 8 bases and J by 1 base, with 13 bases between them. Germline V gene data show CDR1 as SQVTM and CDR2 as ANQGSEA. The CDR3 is CSPRSIRTDTQYF. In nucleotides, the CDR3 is TGCAGCCCAAGGAGTATTCGCACAGATACGCAGTATTTT.

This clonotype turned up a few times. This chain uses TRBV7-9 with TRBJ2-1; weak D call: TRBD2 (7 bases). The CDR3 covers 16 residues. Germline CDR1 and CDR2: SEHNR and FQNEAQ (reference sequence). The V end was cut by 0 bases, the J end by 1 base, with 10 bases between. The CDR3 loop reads CASSLAGGPSYNEQFF. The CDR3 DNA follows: TGTGCCAGCAGCTTAGCGGGGGGGCCTTCCTACAATGAGCAGTTCTTC.

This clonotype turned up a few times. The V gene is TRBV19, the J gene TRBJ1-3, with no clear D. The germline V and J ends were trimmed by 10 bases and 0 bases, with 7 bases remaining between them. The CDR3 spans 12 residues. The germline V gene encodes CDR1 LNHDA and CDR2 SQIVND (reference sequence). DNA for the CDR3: TGTGCCACTCTGAGCTCTGGAAACACCATATATTTT. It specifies CATLSSGNTIYF.

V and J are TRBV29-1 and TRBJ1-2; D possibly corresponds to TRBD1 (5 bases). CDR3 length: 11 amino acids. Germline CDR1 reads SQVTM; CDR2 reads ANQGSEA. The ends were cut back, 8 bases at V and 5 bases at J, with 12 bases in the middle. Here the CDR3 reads CSLRGDYGYTF. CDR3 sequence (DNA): TGCAGCCTTAGGGGCGATTATGGCTACACCTTC.

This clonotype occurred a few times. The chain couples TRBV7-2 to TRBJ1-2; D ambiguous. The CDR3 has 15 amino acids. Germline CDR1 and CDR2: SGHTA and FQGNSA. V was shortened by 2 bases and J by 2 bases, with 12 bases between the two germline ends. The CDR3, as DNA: TGTGCCAGCAGCTTATTTCGTCAGGACAACTATGGCTACACCTTC. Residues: CASSLFRQDNYGYTF.

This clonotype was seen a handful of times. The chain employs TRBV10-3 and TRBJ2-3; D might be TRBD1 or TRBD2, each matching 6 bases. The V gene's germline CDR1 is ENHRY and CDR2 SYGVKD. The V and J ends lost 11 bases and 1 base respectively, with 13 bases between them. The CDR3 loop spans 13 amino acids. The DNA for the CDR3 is TGTGCCGGGCGGGACACCGGCACAGATACGCAGTATTTT. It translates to CAGRDTGTDTQYF.

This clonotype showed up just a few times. The CDR3 sequence is CASSLGAGPSYGYTF. As DNA, the CDR3 is TGTGCCAGCAGCTTGGGGGCAGGGCCCAGCTATGGCTACACCTTC. The chain employs TRBV11-2 and TRBJ1-2; D is perhaps TRBD1 (6 bases). Trimming removed 3 bases at V and 4 bases at J, with 15 bases between. Per germline, CDR1 SGHAT and CDR2 FQNNGV. CDR3 length: 15 residues.

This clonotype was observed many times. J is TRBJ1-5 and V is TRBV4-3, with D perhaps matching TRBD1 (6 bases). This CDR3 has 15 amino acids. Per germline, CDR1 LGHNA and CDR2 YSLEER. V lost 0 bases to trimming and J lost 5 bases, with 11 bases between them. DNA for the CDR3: TGCGCCAGCAGCCAAGATCAGGGGCGGTATCAGCCCCAGCATTTT. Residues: CASSQDQGRYQPQHF.

The CDR3: CASSYKMTAKNEKLFF. DNA for the CDR3: TGTGCCAGCAGCTACAAAATGACAGCTAAAAATGAAAAACTGTTTTTT. The chain combines TRBV11-2 with TRBJ1-4; a possible D gene is TRBD1 (5 bases). CDR1 and CDR2 from the germline V gene are SGHAT and FQNNGV. This CDR3 region has 16 residues. V lost 4 bases and J lost 5, with 17 bases in between.

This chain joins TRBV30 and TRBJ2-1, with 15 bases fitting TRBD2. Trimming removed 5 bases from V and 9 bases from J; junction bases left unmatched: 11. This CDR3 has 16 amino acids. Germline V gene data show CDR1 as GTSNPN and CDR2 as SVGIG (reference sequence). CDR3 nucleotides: TGTGCCTGGTCTTTGGGACTAGCGGGGGGAGGGGCTGAGCAGTTCTTC. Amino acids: CAWSLGLAGGGAEQFF.

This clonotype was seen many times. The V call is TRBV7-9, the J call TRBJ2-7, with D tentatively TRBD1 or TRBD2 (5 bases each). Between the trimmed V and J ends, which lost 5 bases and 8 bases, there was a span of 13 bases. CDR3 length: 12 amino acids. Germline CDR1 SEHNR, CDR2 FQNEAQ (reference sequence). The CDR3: CASSLDYRKQYF. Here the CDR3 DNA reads TGTGCCAGCAGCCTAGACTACAGGAAGCAGTACTTC.

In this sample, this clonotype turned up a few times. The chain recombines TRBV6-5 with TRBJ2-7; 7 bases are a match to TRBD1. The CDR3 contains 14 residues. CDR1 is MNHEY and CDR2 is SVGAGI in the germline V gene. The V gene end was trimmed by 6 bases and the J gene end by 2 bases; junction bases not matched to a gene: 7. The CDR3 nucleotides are TGTGCCAGCAGCATTGACAGGGAAGCCTACGAGCAGTACGTC. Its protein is CASSIDREAYEQYV.

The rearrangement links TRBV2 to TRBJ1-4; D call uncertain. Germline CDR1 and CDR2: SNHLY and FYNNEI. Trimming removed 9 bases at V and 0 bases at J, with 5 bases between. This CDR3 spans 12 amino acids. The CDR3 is CASIATNEKLFF. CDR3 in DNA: TGTGCCAGTATTGCAACTAATGAAAAACTGTTTTTT.